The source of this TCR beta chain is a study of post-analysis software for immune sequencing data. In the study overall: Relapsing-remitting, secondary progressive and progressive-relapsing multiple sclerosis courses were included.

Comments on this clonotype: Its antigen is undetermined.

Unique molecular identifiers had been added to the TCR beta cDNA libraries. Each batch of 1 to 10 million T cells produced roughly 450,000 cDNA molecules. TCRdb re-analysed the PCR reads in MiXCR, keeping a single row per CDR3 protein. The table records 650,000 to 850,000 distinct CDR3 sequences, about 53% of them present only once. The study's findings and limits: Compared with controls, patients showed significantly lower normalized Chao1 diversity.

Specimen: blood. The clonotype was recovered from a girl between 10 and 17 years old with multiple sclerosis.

As DNA, the CDR3 is TGCAGTGCATCTAAGGGCCACGAGCAGTACTTC. Encoded protein: CSASKGHEQYF. V gene TRBV20-1 combines with J gene TRBJ2-7; D is unresolved. The germline V gene encodes CDR1 DFQATT and CDR2 SNEGSKA (reference sequence). The CDR3 consists of 11 residues. V was clipped by 6 bases and J by 5 bases, with 11 bases between them.